This record concerns one T cell receptor beta chain sequence. Its antigen remains unknown. The authors amplified TCR beta CDR3 regions, and they did so from RNA transcripts for repertoire sequencing. HTBI primers were used in a first-round RT-PCR, which preceded a second-round multiplex PCR. TCRdb re-called the multiplex PCR reads with MiXCR, one entry per CDR3 protein. The table lists 210,000 or so distinct CDR3 sequences, around 30% of them singletons. CDR3 size: 14 residues. Germline V gene data show CDR1 as SGHVS and CDR2 as FQNEAQ. Losses at the gene ends were 10 bases for V and 0 bases for J; bases not matched to a gene: 9. This entry is derived from a study of Graves' ophthalmopathy and Graves' hyperthyroidism. Study results and caveats: In blood, most expanded thyroid clonotypes above 0.001 frequency were also detected.

Moderate-to-severe activity, CAS ≥3, NOSPECS ≥4 and a duration under 3 months were seen in donors with ophthalmopathy. The diagnostic workup employed clinical symptoms, serum thyroxine, TRAb, thyroid ultrasound and orbital computed tomography. The specimen was peripheral blood. The chain joins TRBV7-8 to TRBJ2-7; TRBD1 matches at 7 bases. The clonotype was recovered from a man in his forties or fifties with Graves' ophthalmopathy. CDR3 coding DNA: TGTGCCACCACAGAGGGGGCCGCCTCCTACGAGCAGTACTTC. Its protein product is CATTEGAASYEQYF.